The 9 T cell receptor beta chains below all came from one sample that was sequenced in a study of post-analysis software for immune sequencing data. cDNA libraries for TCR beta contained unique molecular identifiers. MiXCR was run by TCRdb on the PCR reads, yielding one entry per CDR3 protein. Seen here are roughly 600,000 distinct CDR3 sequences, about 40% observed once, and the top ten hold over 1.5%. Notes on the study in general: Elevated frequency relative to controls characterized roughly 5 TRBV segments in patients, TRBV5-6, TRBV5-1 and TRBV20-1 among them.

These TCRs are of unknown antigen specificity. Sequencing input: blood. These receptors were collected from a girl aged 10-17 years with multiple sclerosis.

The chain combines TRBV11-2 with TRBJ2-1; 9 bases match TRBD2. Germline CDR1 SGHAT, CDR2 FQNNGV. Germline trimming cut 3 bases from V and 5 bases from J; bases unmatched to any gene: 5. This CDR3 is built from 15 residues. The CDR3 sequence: CASSFAGGPHNEQFF. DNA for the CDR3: TGTGCCAGCAGCTTTGCGGGAGGGCCCCACAATGAGCAGTTCTTC.

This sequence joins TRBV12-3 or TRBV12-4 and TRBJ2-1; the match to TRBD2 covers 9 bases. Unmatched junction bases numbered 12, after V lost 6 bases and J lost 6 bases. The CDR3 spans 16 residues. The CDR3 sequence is CASRGISSGMVNEQFF. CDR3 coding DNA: TGTGCCAGCAGGGGGATTTCTAGCGGGATGGTCAATGAGCAGTTCTTC.

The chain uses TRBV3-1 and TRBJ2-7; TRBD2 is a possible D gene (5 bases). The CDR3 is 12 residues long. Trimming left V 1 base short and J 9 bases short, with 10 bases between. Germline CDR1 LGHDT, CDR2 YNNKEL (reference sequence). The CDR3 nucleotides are TGTGCCAGCAGCCAAGGCACTGCGGGGCAGTACTTC. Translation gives CASSQGTAGQYF.

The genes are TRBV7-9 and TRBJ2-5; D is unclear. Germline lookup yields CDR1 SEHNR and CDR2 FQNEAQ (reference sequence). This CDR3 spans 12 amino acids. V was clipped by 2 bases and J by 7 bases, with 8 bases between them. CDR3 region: CASSLKKVTQYF. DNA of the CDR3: TGTGCCAGCAGCTTAAAGAAGGTGACCCAGTACTTC. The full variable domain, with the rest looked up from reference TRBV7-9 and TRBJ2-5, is DTGVSQNPRHKITKRGQNVTFRCDPISEHNRLYWYRQTLGQGPEFLTYFQNEAQLEKSRLLSDRFSAERPKGSFSTLEIQRTEQGDSAMYLCASSLKKVTQYFGPGTRLLVL.

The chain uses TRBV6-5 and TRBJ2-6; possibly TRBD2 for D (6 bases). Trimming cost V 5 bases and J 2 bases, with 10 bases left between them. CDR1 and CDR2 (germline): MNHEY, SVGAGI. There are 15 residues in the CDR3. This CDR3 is CASSPEGTGANVLTF. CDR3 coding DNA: TGTGCCAGCAGTCCGGAGGGCACTGGGGCCAACGTCCTGACTTTC.

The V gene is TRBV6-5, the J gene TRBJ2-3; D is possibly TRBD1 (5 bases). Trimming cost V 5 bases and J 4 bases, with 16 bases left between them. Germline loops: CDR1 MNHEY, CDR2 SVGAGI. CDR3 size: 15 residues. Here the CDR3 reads CASSTTVKGADTQYF. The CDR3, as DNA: TGTGCCAGCAGTACGACAGTCAAGGGCGCAGATACGCAGTATTTT.

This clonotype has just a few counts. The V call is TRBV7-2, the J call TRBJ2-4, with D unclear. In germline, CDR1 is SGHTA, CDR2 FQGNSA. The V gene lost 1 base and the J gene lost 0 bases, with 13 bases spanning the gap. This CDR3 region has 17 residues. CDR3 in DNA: TGTGCCAGCAGCTTAGGGGGTCTGGTCTTAGCCAAAAACATTCAGTACTTC. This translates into CASSLGGLVLAKNIQYF.

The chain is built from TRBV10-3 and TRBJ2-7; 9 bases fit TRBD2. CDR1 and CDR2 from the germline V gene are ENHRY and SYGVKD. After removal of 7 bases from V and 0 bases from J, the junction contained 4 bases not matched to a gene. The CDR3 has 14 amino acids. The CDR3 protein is CAIKRLADSYEQYF. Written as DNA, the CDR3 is TGTGCCATCAAGAGACTAGCGGACTCCTACGAGCAGTACTTC.

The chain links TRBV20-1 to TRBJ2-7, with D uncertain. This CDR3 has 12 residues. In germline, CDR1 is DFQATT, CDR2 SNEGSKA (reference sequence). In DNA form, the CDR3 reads TGCAGCGCCGTCCCAGCGCGGTACGAGCAGTACTTC. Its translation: CSAVPARYEQYF.